This TCR beta chain emerged from a study of identical twins. A single record per CDR3 protein comes from TCRdb applying MiXCR to the 5' RACE reads. The repertoire consists of some 630,000 distinct CDR3 sequences, with about 7% occurring once and the leading ten covering 1.5% to 2%. The data also belong to a second study, concerning yellow fever vaccine responses in identical twins.

Sequenced: PBMCs. This receptor was obtained from a woman between 18 and 29 years old in good health.

As DNA, the CDR3 is TGTGCCAGCAGCCAAGACGAGTTCGGGGGGGGCACAGATACGCAGTATTTT. It translates to CASSQDEFGGGTDTQYF. The chain combines TRBV4-2 with TRBJ2-3; 8 bases line up with TRBD2. In germline, CDR1 is LGHNA, CDR2 YNFKEQ. V trimming: 0 bases; J trimming: 1 base; junction bases outside the gene matches: 6. The CDR3 covers 17 residues.